This TCR beta chain was identified in a study of cytomegalovirus exposure and HLA in healthy donors. For this clone: Its antigen is not known.

Germline trimming cut 2 bases from V and 2 bases from J; bases unmatched to any gene: 6. The germline CDR1 and CDR2 sequences are KGHSH and LQKENI. The CDR3 is made up of 15 amino acids. 60 Vbeta and 13 Jbeta primers were used in PCR. The assay was immunoSEQ multiplex PCR, and TCRdb's table has in-frame clones only and misses some. The data contain 250,000 to 350,000 clones, 70% to 90% of them seen just once; the ten biggest clones take up about 4%. Study-level results: A later analysis found common viral pathogens apparently linked to several of the most significant clusters. HLA allele associations emerged for about 16,000 TCR beta sequences in a later analysis, at 0.05 false discovery rate.

Donors likely had unrecorded immune exposures despite being nominally healthy when sampled. Sequenced: PBMCs. This sequence joins TRBV18 and TRBJ2-7; TRBD1 matches 7 bases. This TCR was recovered from a man between 35 and 55 years old in good health and CMV-seropositive. The CDR3 sequence: CASSPYRTGAYEQYF. CDR3 nucleotide sequence: TGTGCCAGCTCACCATACCGGACAGGAGCCTACGAGCAGTACTTC.